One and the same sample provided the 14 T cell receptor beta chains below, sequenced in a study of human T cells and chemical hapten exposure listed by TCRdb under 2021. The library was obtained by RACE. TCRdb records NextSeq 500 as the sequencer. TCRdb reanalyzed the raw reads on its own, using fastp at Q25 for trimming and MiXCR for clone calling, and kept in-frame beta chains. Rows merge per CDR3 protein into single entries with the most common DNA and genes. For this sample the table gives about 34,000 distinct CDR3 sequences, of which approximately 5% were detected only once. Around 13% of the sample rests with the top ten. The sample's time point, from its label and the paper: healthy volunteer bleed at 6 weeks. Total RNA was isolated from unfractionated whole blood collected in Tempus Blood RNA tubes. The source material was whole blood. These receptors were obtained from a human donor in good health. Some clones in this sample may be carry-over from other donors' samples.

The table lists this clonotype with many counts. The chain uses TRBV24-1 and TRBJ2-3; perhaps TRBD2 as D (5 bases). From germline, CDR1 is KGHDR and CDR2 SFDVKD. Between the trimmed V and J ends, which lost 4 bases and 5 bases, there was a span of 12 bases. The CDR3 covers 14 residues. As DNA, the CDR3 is TGTGCCACCAGTGAAGGGAGCTGGGGAGATACGCAGTATTTT. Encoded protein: CATSEGSWGDTQYF.

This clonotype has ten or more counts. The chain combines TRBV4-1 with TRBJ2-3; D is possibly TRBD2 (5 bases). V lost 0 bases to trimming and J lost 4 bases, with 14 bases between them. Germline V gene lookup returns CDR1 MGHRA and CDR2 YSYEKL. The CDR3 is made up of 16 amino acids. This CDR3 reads CASSQDGRGLSDTQYF. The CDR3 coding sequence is TGCGCCAGCAGCCAAGATGGTCGAGGACTTTCAGATACGCAGTATTTT.

CDR3 DNA: TGTGCCAGCAGCAACCGGGAAGCTACCTACGAGCAGTACTTC. The encoded protein is CASSNREATYEQYF. The rearrangement links TRBV7-8 to TRBJ2-7; perhaps TRBD2 as D (5 bases). Germline V CDR1 and CDR2: SGHVS, FQNEAQ. The CDR3 extends over 14 amino acids. V gave up 5 bases and J gave up 2 bases, with 13 bases separating them.

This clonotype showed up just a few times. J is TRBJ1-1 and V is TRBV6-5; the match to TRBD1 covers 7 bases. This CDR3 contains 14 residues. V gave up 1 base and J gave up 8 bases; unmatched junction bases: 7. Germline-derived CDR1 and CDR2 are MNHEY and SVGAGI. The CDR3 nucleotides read TGTGCCAGCAGTTACTACCGGGACAGTAGCGAAGCTTTCTTT. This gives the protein CASSYYRDSSEAFF.

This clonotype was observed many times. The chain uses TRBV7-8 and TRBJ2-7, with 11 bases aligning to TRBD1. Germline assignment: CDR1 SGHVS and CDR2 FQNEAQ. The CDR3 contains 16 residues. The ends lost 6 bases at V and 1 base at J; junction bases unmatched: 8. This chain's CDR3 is CASRRRRDRGSYEQYF. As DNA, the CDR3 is TGTGCCAGCAGACGTCGCCGGGACAGGGGGTCCTACGAGCAGTACTTC.

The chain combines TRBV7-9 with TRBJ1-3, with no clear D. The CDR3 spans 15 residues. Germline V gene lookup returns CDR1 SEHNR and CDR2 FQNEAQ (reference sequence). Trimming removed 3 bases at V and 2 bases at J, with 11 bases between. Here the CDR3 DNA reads TGTGCCAGCAGCTTCCGCCAAATTACTGGAAACACCATATATTTT. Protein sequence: CASSFRQITGNTIYF.

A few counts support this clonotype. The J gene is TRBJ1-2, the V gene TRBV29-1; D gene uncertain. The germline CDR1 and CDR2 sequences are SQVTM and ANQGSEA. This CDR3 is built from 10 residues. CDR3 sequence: CGGVSSGYTF. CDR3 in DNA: TGCGGTGGGGTTTCCTCCGGCTACACCTTC.

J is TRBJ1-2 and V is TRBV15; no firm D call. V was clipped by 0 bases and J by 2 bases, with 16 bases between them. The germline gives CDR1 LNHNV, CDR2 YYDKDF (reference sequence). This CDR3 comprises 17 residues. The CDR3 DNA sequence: TGTGCCACCAGCAGAGATTTAGCGGGGAGTAGGAACTATGGCTACACCTTC. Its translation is CATSRDLAGSRNYGYTF. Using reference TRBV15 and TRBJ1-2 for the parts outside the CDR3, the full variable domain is DAMVIQNPRYQVTQFGKPVTLSCSQTLNHNVMYWYQQKSSQAPKLLFHYYDKDFNNEADTPDNFQSRRPNTSFCFLDIRSPGLGDTAMYLCATSRDLAGSRNYGYTFGSGTRLTVV.

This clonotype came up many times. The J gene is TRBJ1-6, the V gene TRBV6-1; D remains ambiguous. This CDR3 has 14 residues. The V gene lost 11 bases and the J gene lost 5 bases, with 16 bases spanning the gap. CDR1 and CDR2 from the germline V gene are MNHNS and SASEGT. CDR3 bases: TGTGCCTCCGCGGCGGCCCAGAATAATTCACCCCTCCACTTT. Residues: CASAAAQNNSPLHF.

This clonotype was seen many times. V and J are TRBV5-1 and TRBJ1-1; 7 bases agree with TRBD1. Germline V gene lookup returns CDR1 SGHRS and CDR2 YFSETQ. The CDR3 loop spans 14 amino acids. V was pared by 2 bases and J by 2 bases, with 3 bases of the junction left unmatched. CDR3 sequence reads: CASSFGTVNTEAFF. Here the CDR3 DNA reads TGCGCCAGCAGCTTTGGGACAGTCAACACTGAAGCTTTCTTT.

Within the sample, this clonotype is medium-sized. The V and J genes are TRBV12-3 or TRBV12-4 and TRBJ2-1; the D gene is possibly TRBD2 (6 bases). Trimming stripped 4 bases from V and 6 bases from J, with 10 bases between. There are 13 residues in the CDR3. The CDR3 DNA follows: TGTGCCAGCAGTTCGGGACTGAGCAATGAGCAGTTCTTC. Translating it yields CASSSGLSNEQFF.

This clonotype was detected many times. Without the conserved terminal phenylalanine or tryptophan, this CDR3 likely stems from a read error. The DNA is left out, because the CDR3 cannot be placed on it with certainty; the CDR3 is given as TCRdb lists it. This chain's CDR3 is CASSLRTSGGVD. The gene calls are TRBV7-2 and TRBJ2-5; the table names TRBD2, a call not compared with the DNA. With termini counted, the CDR3 has 12 amino acids. Germline V CDR1 and CDR2: SGHTA, FQGNSA.

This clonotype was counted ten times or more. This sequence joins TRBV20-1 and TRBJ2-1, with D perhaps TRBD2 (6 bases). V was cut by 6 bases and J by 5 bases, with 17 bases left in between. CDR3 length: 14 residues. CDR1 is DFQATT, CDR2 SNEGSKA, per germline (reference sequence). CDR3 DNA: TGCAGTGCGTCGGCGGGACGGCAAAACAATGAGCAGTTCTTC. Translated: CSASAGRQNNEQFF.

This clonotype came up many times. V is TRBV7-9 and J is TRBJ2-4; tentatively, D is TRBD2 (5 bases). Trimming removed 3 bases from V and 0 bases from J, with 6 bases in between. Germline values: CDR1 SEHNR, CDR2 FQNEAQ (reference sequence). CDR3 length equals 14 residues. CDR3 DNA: TGTGCCAGCAGCTTCGGGGAAGCCAAAAACATTCAGTACTTC. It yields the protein CASSFGEAKNIQYF.